This TCR beta chain was profiled in a study of shared clonotypes between healthy human individuals. General study findings and limits: Across several donors, naive CD4 shared around 5.3%, naive CD8 more than 3%, memory CD4 over 2%, memory CD8 0.35% to 0.5%. Larger estimated richness was generally recorded for naive subsets relative to memory subsets.

On sorted subsets, replicate PCRs used roughly 190 ng DNA, or tens of thousands of T cell genomes. Original data processing: Junction-only sequences without quality scores came from ImmunoSEQ, so filtering differed. Profiling relied on immunoSEQ multiplex PCR, and the TCRdb table lists in-frame clones only, not all of them. V, J and clone size derive from that table, while D and trimming were established from the DNA sequence. The table records over a million clones, approximately 80% of them present only once. On this clone: Its antigen is unknown.

Germline assignment: CDR1 LGHNA and CDR2 YNFKEQ. Trimming took off 0 bases at V and 4 bases at J, with 15 bases between the two ends. CDR3 size: 16 residues. The TCR originated in a man aged 18 to 35 in good health. Some clones in this sample may be carry-over from other donors' samples. This chain uses TRBV4-2 with TRBJ1-2; D gene unclear. The sample taken for sequencing was memory CD4+ T cells from PBMCs. Subset: CD45RA-negative fraction. The DNA for the CDR3 is TGTGCCAGCAGCCAAGAACGGGCCATCTTCCTCTATGGCTACACCTTC. This gives the protein CASSQERAIFLYGYTF.